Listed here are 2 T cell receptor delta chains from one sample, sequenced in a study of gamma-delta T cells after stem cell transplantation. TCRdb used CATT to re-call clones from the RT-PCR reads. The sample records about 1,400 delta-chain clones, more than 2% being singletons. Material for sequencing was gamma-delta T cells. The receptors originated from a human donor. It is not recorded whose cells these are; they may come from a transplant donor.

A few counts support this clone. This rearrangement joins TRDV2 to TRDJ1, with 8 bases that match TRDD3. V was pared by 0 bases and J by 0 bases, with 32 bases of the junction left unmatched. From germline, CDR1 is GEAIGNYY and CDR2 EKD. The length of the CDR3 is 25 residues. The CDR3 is CACDTGVTRGKCTGDTFTYTDKLIF. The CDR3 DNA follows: TGTGCCTGTGACACCGGCGTCACCCGGGGAAAATGTACTGGGGATACCTTCACGTACACCGATAAACTCATCTTT.

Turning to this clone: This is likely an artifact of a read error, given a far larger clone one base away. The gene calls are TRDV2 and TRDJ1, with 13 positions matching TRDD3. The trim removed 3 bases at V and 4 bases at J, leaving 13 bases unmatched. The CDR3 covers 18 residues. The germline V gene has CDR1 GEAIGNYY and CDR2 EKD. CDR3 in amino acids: CACDALLGDTRGNDKLIF. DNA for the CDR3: TGTGCCTGTGACGCCCTACTGGGGGATACGCGAGGGAACGATAAACTCATCTTT.